The 26 T cell receptor beta chains listed next were all sequenced from one sample in a study of T cell repertoires in cytomegalovirus infection. TCRdb re-analysed the reads in MiXCR, keeping a single row per CDR3 protein. Of roughly 640,000 distinct CDR3 sequences listed, roughly a quarter are singletons. The material sequenced was CD8+ T cells from PBMCs. The receptors stem from a human donor in good health (CMV status not recorded). Some clones in this sample may be carry-over from other donors' samples.

Many counts were recorded for this clonotype. This chain joins TRBV7-8 and TRBJ2-1; D call uncertain. V dropped 1 base and J dropped 6 bases, with 7 bases sitting between them. The CDR3 runs to 13 residues. Germline values: CDR1 SGHVS, CDR2 FQNEAQ. CDR3 loop: CASSLGAFNEQFF. The CDR3 coding sequence is TGTGCCAGCAGCTTAGGGGCCTTCAATGAGCAGTTCTTC.

This clonotype was seen only a few times. V usage is TRBV12-3 or TRBV12-4 and J usage is TRBJ1-5; D is unclear. CDR3 length: 14 amino acids. Trimming cost V 10 bases and J 4 bases, with 17 bases left between them. Written as DNA, the CDR3 is TGTGCCACCTCGACGGAAGGCTCGAATCAGCCCCAGCATTTT. Amino acid sequence: CATSTEGSNQPQHF.

This clonotype was counted at least ten times. The CDR3 nucleotides read TGTGCCAGCAGCGGCGTGAACACTGAAGCTTTCTTT. Its translation is CASSGVNTEAFF. V and J are TRBV11-1 and TRBJ1-1; D gene ambiguous. Germline CDR1 and CDR2: SGHAT and FQDESV (reference sequence). The V and J ends lost 5 bases and 0 bases respectively, with 4 bases between them. CDR3 size: 12 residues.

The sample holds many counts of this clonotype. The chain employs TRBV5-5 and TRBJ2-7; D gene unclear. Germline V gene sequence: CDR1 SGHKS, CDR2 YYEKEE (reference sequence). The V end lost 0 bases, the J end lost 3 bases, and 7 bases lay between the germline ends. This CDR3 is built from 13 residues. The CDR3 bases are TGTGCCAGCAGCTTGGACCTTGTCTACGAGCAGTACTTC. This gives the protein CASSLDLVYEQYF.

As regards this clonotype: This may be a read error: a much more frequent sequence differs by one nucleotide. V gene TRBV7-9 combines with J gene TRBJ1-4; D not certain. Germline CDR1 SEHNR, CDR2 FQNEAQ (reference sequence). The CDR3 is 13 residues long. Here the CDR3 DNA reads TGTGCCAACAGCCCCACCGGGGATGAAAAACTGTTTTTT. Amino acid sequence: CANSPTGDEKLFF.

This clonotype came up many times. V usage is TRBV7-6 and J usage is TRBJ1-2, with D uncertain. V was clipped by 5 bases and J by 8 bases, with 15 bases between them. Germline V gene data show CDR1 as SGHVS and CDR2 as FNYEAQ. The CDR3 loop spans 13 amino acids. CDR3 in DNA: TGTGCCAGCAGCCTTCCGGACCGGGGAGGCTACACCTTC. Residues: CASSLPDRGGYTF.

The chain links TRBV7-3 to TRBJ2-1, with a possible D match to TRBD1 (6 bases). This CDR3 is built from 14 residues. V was trimmed by 5 bases and J by 10 bases, leaving 18 bases between them. Germline lookup yields CDR1 SGHTA and CDR2 FQGTGA. The DNA of the CDR3 is TGTGCCAGCAGCCCCGAGACAGGAATGGACGAGCAGTTCTTC. Residues: CASSPETGMDEQFF. Full variable domain (remainder filled in from reference TRBV7-3 and TRBJ2-1): GAGVSQTPSNKVTEKGKYVELRCDPISGHTALYWYRQSLGQGPEFLIYFQGTGAADDSGLPNDRFFAVRPEGSVSTLKIQRTERGDSAVYLCASSPETGMDEQFFGPGTRLTVL.

In this sample, this clonotype turned up many times. The J gene is TRBJ1-2, the V gene TRBV7-9, with 10 bases identical to TRBD1. The CDR3 totals 13 residues. V lost 8 bases and J lost 6; bases outside the gene matches: 6. The germline CDR1 and CDR2 sequences are SEHNR and FQNEAQ (reference sequence). The CDR3 loop reads CASSGGTGDGYTF. CDR3 in DNA: TGTGCCAGCTCTGGCGGGACAGGGGATGGCTACACCTTC. Looking up the rest from reference TRBV7-9 and TRBJ1-2 gives the full variable domain: DTGVSQNPRHKITKRGQNVTFRCDPISEHNRLYWYRQTLGQGPEFLTYFQNEAQLEKSRLLSDRFSAERPKGSFSTLEIQRTEQGDSAMYLCASSGGTGDGYTFGSGTRLTVV.

This clonotype was detected only a few times. In DNA form, the CDR3 reads TGTGCCAGCAGCTCTGACAGGGTAAATGGCTACACCTTC. Translating it yields CASSSDRVNGYTF. V usage is TRBV5-6 and J usage is TRBJ1-2; 7 bases agree with TRBD1. The germline V gene has CDR1 SGHDT and CDR2 YYEEEE. V gave up 3 bases and J gave up 6 bases; unmatched junction bases: 5. The CDR3 loop spans 13 amino acids.

The rearrangement uses TRBV5-4 and TRBJ1-5; 7 bases fit TRBD1. There are 14 residues in the CDR3. CDR1 is SGHNT and CDR2 is YYREEE in the germline V gene (reference sequence). J gave up 6 bases and V 0 bases, and 3 bases lay outside the gene matches. CDR3 nucleotide sequence: TGTGCCAGCAGCTTGGAGGGGGCCGGTCAGCCCCAGCATTTT. Protein product: CASSLEGAGQPQHF.

The chain is built from TRBV27 and TRBJ1-1, with D unclear. Germline CDR1 and CDR2: MNHEY and SMNVEV (reference sequence). V was cut by 0 bases and J by 1 base, with 6 bases left in between. The CDR3 length is 14 residues. Here the CDR3 reads CASSLSGWNTEAFF. The CDR3 region has the DNA TGTGCCAGCAGTTTATCTGGGTGGAACACTGAAGCTTTCTTT.

This chain connects TRBV7-2 to TRBJ2-1, with D maybe TRBD1 (5 bases). Trimming pared 1 base from V and 8 bases from J, leaving 15 bases between. The germline V gene encodes CDR1 SGHTA and CDR2 FQGNSA. The CDR3 extends over 15 amino acids. The CDR3 DNA reads as TGTGCCAGCAGCTTAGGAGTTTCTGGGGCCGATGAGCAGTTCTTC. Translation gives CASSLGVSGADEQFF.

This chain links TRBV10-3 with TRBJ1-1; no clear D gene. The CDR3 is 12 residues long. The germline V gene encodes CDR1 ENHRY and CDR2 SYGVKD. Trimming cost V 0 bases and J 6 bases, with 5 bases left between them. Here the CDR3 reads CAISESGAEAFF. The CDR3 nucleotides read TGTGCCATCAGTGAGTCGGGAGCTGAAGCTTTCTTT.

About this clonotype: A read error is possible here, since a much larger clone lies one base away. CDR3 nucleotides: TGTGCCAGCATCCGACAGAATGTCCCTAGCACAGATACGCAGTATTTT. Translation gives CASIRQNVPSTDTQYF. This chain joins TRBV11-2 and TRBJ2-3; TRBD1 is a possible D gene (5 bases). Germline V gene sequence: CDR1 SGHAT, CDR2 FQNNGV. The length of the CDR3 is 16 residues. Trimming removed 7 bases at V and 0 bases at J, with 17 bases between.

The V and J genes are TRBV7-9 and TRBJ2-5, with 10 bases aligning to TRBD2. The V gene's germline CDR1 is SEHNR and CDR2 FQNEAQ (reference sequence). V shed 5 bases, J shed 3 bases, and the junction held 9 bases outside the gene matches. The CDR3 totals 16 residues. The CDR3 DNA sequence: TGTGCCAGCAGCGGAACGGGACTAGCGTTTAAAGAGACCCAGTACTTC. Protein sequence: CASSGTGLAFKETQYF.

The CDR3 sequence is CASTPGTGSYEQYF. As DNA, the CDR3 is TGTGCCAGCACCCCTGGCACTGGTTCCTACGAGCAGTACTTC. The chain uses TRBV6-5 and TRBJ2-7; D remains unclear. This CDR3 region has 14 residues. The germline V and J ends were trimmed by 7 bases and 1 base, with 14 bases remaining between them. CDR1 is MNHEY and CDR2 is SVGAGI in the germline V gene.

This clonotype was observed at least ten times. The chain couples TRBV28 to TRBJ1-1; 9 nucleotides line up with TRBD1. The trim removed 6 bases at V and 7 bases at J, leaving 3 bases unmatched. Germline lookup yields CDR1 MDHEN and CDR2 SYDVKM. The CDR3 has 12 residues. The CDR3 loop reads CASSLGQGEAFF. The CDR3 DNA is TGTGCCAGCAGCCTGGGACAGGGTGAAGCTTTCTTT.

The chain has TRBV20-1 and TRBJ2-7, with 7 bases aligning to TRBD1. From germline, CDR1 is DFQATT and CDR2 SNEGSKA (reference sequence). The CDR3 is 14 residues long. J lost 3 bases, V lost 4 bases, and 9 bases had no gene match. The chain's CDR3 is CSANTGTALYEQYF. As DNA, the CDR3 is TGCAGTGCTAATACCGGGACAGCGCTCTACGAGCAGTACTTC.

In the case of this clonotype: With a much larger clone just one base away, this may be a read error. The V gene is TRBV7-9, the J gene TRBJ2-2; TRBD2 matches 11 bases. The CDR3 contains 17 residues. From germline, CDR1 is SEHNR and CDR2 FQNEAQ (reference sequence). The CDR3 sequence: CVSSHLTSGDHTGELFF. For the CDR3, the DNA is TGTGTCAGCAGCCACCTGACTAGCGGGGATCACACCGGGGAGCTGTTTTTT.

In this sample, this clonotype turned up many times. The chain carries TRBV6-1 and TRBJ2-1; TRBD1 might be the D (6 bases). The CDR3 contains 15 residues. Germline V gene data show CDR1 as MNHNS and CDR2 as SASEGT. The germline V and J ends were trimmed by 3 bases and 0 bases, with 9 bases remaining between them. The CDR3 DNA reads TGTGCCAGCAGTGATTGGGGACACTCCTACAATGAGCAGTTCTTC. Translation gives CASSDWGHSYNEQFF.

CDR3 loop: CSARVGQANQPQHF. In nucleotides, the CDR3 is TGCAGTGCCAGGGTGGGACAGGCGAATCAGCCCCAGCATTTT. V gene TRBV20-1 combines with J gene TRBJ1-5; the match to TRBD1 covers 8 bases. The CDR3 length is 14 residues. Germline CDR1 and CDR2: DFQATT and SNEGSKA (reference sequence). Trimming took 6 bases from V and 4 from J; bases not matched to a gene: 8.

The rearrangement joins TRBV20-1 to TRBJ2-1, with a tentative D call TRBD2 (6 bases). CDR1 is DFQATT, CDR2 SNEGSKA, per germline (reference sequence). CDR3 size: 13 residues. CDR3 sequence (DNA): TGCAGCGCCTGGGACTGGAAATACAATGAGCAGTTCTTC. This encodes CSAWDWKYNEQFF.

The V call is TRBV2, the J call TRBJ1-1; D gene unclear. This CDR3 is 10 amino acids long. The germline V gene has CDR1 SNHLY and CDR2 FYNNEI. V gave up 8 bases and J gave up 7 bases, with 8 bases separating them. This chain's CDR3 is CASGVLEAFF. The CDR3 DNA follows: TGTGCCAGCGGGGTACTTGAAGCTTTCTTT.

This rearrangement joins TRBV20-1 to TRBJ1-4; unclear D gene. The germline CDR1 and CDR2 sequences are DFQATT and SNEGSKA (reference sequence). V was trimmed by 5 bases and J by 4 bases, leaving 11 bases between them. The CDR3 length is 13 residues. CDR3 residues: CSAPGRNNEKLFF. The CDR3 nucleotides are TGCAGTGCTCCCGGGCGGAATAATGAAAAACTGTTTTTT.

Concerning this clonotype: This may stem from a read error, because a much larger clone lies one nucleotide away. The V and J genes are TRBV4-1 and TRBJ1-5; D ambiguous. Looked up from germline, CDR1 is MGHRA and CDR2 is YSYEKL. The CDR3 sequence is 13 residues long. The CDR3 is CANSQGSDQPQHF. The CDR3 bases are TGCGCCAACAGCCAAGGGTCGGATCAGCCCCAGCATTTT.

This clonotype was found a few times. V gene TRBV6-1 combines with J gene TRBJ2-6; D uncertain. The germline V gene encodes CDR1 MNHNS and CDR2 SASEGT. The CDR3 contains 16 residues. Between the trimmed V and J ends, which lost 3 bases and 0 bases, there was a span of 9 bases. The CDR3 sequence is CASSDRTSSGANVLTF. The CDR3 nucleotides read TGTGCCAGCAGTGATCGAACCTCCTCTGGGGCCAACGTCCTGACTTTC.